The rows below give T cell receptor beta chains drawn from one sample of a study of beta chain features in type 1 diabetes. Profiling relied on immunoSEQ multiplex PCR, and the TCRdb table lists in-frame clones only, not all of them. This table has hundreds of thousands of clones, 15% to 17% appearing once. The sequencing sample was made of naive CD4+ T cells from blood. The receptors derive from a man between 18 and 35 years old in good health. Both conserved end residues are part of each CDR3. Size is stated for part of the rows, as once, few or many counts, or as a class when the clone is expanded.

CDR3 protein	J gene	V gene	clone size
CAISDLSNQPQHF	TRBJ1-5	TRBV10-3	.
CASSLAGTGREETQYF	TRBJ2-5	TRBV5-6	.
CASSLERQETQYF	TRBJ2-5	TRBV7-7	.
CASSLLRVTGELFF	TRBJ2-2	TRBV7-3	.
CASSQDQGSQRGATDTQYF	TRBJ2-3	TRBV4-3	.
CASSLGGNSYEQYF	TRBJ2-7	TRBV7-3	few
CASSSGLADSYEQYF	TRBJ2-7	TRBV5-5	few
CASSPQSSGILYNEQFF	TRBJ2-1	TRBV5-1	few
CAIRSTGGGYGYTF	TRBJ1-2	TRBV10-3	few
CSVRTGYYEQYF	TRBJ2-7	TRBV29-1	few
CAWSVRGNSNQPQHF	TRBJ1-5	TRBV30	.
CASSLDRANQPQHF	TRBJ1-5	TRBV7-9	.
CASSVGDRAYEQYF	TRBJ2-7	TRBV9	.
CASSRGYAGTYEQYF	TRBJ2-7	TRBV13	.
CASSLGALWNTEAFF	TRBJ1-1	TRBV27	.
CASSGRGGVYEQYF	TRBJ2-7	TRBV6-5	few